This T cell receptor beta chain was observed in a study of shared clonotypes between healthy human individuals. Positively selected for CCR7, the CD45RO-negative cells used as naive CD8 cells excluded terminally differentiated effector memory CD45RA+ cells. Findings and limits, study-wide: A handful of donors had roughly 5% of their naive CD4 clonotypes in common.

Clones were sequenced by immunoSEQ multiplex PCR, and TCRdb holds only the in-frame ones, with some missing. The sample contains about 2.2 million clones, roughly 91% of which appear only once. Turning to this clone: Its target is not known.

Sequenced material: naive CD8+ T cells from PBMCs. This clonotype originated in a man between 18 and 29 years old in good health. Some clones in this sample may be carry-over from other donors' samples.

In DNA form, the CDR3 reads TGTGCCAGCATGGTTCAAGTGGTCGGGACAGTCTCTGGAAACACCATATATTTT. Translated: CASMVQVVGTVSGNTIYF. This chain links TRBV11-2 with TRBJ1-3, with 7 positions matching TRBD1. The CDR3 has 18 amino acids. In germline, CDR1 is SGHAT, CDR2 FQNNGV. V was clipped by 7 bases and J by 0 bases; unmatched bases: 15. Full variable domain (outside the CDR3, taken from reference TRBV11-2 and TRBJ1-3): EAGVAQSPRYKIIEKRQSVAFWCNPISGHATLYWYQQILGQGPKLLIQFQNNGVVDDSQLPKDRFSAERLKGVDSTLKIQPAKLEDSAVYLCASMVQVVGTVSGNTIYFGEGSWLTVV.